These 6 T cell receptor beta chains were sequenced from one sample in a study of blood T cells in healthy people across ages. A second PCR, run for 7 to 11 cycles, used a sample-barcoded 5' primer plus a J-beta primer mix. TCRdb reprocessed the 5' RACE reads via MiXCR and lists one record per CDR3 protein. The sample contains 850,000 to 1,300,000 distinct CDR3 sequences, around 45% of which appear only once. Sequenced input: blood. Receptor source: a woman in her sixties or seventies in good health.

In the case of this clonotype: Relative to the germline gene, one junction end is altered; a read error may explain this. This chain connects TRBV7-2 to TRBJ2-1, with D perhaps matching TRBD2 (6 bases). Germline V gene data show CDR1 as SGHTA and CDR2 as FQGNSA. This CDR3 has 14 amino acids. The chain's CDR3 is CASSVTDYNNEQFF. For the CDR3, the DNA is TGTGCTAGCAGTGTTACGGACTATAACAATGAGCAGTTCTTC.

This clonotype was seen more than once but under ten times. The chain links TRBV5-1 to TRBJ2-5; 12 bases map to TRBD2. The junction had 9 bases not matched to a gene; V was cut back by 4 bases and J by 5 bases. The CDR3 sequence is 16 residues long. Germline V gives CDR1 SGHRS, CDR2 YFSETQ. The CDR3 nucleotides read TGCGCCAGCAGCCCCAGACTAGCGGGAGCGGTGGAGACCCAGTACTTC. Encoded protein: CASSPRLAGAVETQYF.

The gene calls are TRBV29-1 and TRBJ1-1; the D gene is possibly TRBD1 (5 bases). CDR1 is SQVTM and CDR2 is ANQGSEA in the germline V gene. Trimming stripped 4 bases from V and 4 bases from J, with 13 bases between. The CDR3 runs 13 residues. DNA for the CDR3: TGCAGCGTTGGTCACGGGGCGTTCACTGAAGCTTTCTTT. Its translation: CSVGHGAFTEAFF.

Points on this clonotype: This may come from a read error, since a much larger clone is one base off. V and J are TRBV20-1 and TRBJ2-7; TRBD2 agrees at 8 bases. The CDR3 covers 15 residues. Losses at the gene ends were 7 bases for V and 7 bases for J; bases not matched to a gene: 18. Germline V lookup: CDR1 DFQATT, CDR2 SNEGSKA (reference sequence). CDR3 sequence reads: CSVVALAGSYNEQYF. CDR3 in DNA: TGCAGTGTTGTTGCTCTAGCGGGTTCCTACAATGAGCAGTACTTC.

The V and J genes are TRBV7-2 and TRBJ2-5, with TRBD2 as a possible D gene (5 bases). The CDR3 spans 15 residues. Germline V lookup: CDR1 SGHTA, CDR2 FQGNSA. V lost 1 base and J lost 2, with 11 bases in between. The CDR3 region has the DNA TGTGCCAGCAGCTTAGTTGTAGCGCCGCAAGAGACCCAGTACTTC. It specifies CASSLVVAPQETQYF. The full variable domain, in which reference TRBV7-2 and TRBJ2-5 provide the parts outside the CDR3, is GAGVSQSPSNKVTEKGKDVELRCDPISGHTALYWYRQSLGQGLEFLIYFQGNSAPDKSGLPSDRFSAERTGGSVSTLTIQRTQQEDSAVYLCASSLVVAPQETQYFGPGTRLLVL.

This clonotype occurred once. This chain's CDR3 is CASSFSGIRYNEQYF. The CDR3 DNA reads TGTGCCAGCAGTTTTTCTGGGATTCGGTACAATGAGCAGTACTTC. V and J are TRBV27 and TRBJ2-7; no firm D call. V lost 3 bases to trimming and J lost 7 bases, with 19 bases between them. The CDR3 is 15 residues long. Germline lookup yields CDR1 MNHEY and CDR2 SMNVEV (reference sequence).